The 8 T cell receptor beta chains below were found in one sample sequenced in a study of control samples from healthy donors and cancer patients. TCRdb keeps only in-frame clones here, not all; method: immunoSEQ multiplex PCR. This table holds 90,000 to 150,000 clones, approximately 89% found once. Sequencing input: blood. Receptors were obtained from a man aged 40-50 years in good health.

The chain combines TRBV5-1 with TRBJ2-1, with 7 bases lining up with TRBD2. V shed 2 bases and J 0 bases; nucleotides not matched to a gene: 8. Germline CDR1 is SGHRS and CDR2 is YFSETQ. This CDR3 is built from 17 residues. CDR3 amino acids: CASSLQTSASSYNEQFF. In nucleotides, the CDR3 is TGCGCCAGCAGCTTACAAACTAGCGCTAGCTCCTACAATGAGCAGTTCTTC.

The chain joins TRBV5-1 to TRBJ1-3; D unclear. The CDR3 length is 14 residues. The V gene's germline CDR1 is SGHRS and CDR2 YFSETQ. V was pared by 3 bases and J by 0 bases, with 7 bases between. The CDR3 nucleotides are TGCGCCAGCAGCTCGTCTCACTCTGGAAACACCATATATTTT. Protein product: CASSSSHSGNTIYF.

This clone was detected a few times. The gene calls are TRBV6-1 and TRBJ2-3, with D maybe TRBD1 (5 bases). There are 15 residues in the CDR3. Trimming stripped 3 bases from V and 0 bases from J, with 10 bases between. CDR1 and CDR2 from the germline V gene are MNHNS and SASEGT. CDR3 amino acids: CASSDQGTSTDTQYF. CDR3 in DNA: TGTGCCAGCAGTGACCAGGGTACCAGCACAGATACGCAGTATTTT.

This rearrangement joins TRBV7-7 to TRBJ2-2, with TRBD2 as a possible D gene (5 bases). In germline, CDR1 is SSHAT, CDR2 FNYEAQ (reference sequence). The CDR3 runs 14 residues. V lost 1 base and J 7 bases, leaving 10 bases between the germline ends. CDR3 protein: CASSLEWGVGELFF. The CDR3 DNA follows: TGTGCCAGCAGCTTAGAGTGGGGAGTCGGGGAGCTGTTTTTT.

The CDR3 nucleotides read TGTGCCATCAGTAAAGCAGGGGGGGCGAATGAGCAGTTCTTC. Translation: CAISKAGGANEQFF. The genes are TRBV10-3 and TRBJ2-1; the D call may be TRBD1 or TRBD2 (7 bases each). Germline CDR1 ENHRY, CDR2 SYGVKD. Trimming took off 5 bases at V and 7 bases at J, with 15 bases between the two ends. This CDR3 has 14 residues.

The chain uses TRBV11-3 and TRBJ2-5; 10 nucleotides line up with TRBD1. Germline CDR1 SGHNT, CDR2 YENEEA. V trimming: 6 bases; J trimming: 5 bases; junction bases outside the gene matches: 9. CDR3 length: 15 amino acids. CDR3 in DNA: TGTGCCAGCAGTCCGGGACAGGGGTTTGGGGAGACCCAGTACTTC. Protein: CASSPGQGFGETQYF.

This clone appeared a single time. The gene calls are TRBV7-3 and TRBJ2-5; 13 bases fit TRBD2. V was pared by 5 bases and J by 3 bases, with 9 bases of the junction left unmatched. Germline CDR1 is SGHTA and CDR2 is FQGTGA. The CDR3 covers 17 residues. The CDR3 is CASSPGTSGVYKETQYF. Here the CDR3 DNA reads TGTGCCAGCAGCCCCGGGACTAGCGGGGTATATAAAGAGACCCAGTACTTC.

The V and J genes are TRBV6-1 and TRBJ1-5; tentatively, D is TRBD1 (6 bases). Between the trimmed V and J ends, which lost 2 bases and 4 bases, there was a span of 12 bases. From germline, CDR1 is MNHNS and CDR2 SASEGT. The CDR3 covers 15 residues. The DNA of the CDR3 is TGTGCCAGCAGTGAATTGGGGGGCGGGAATCAGCCCCAGCATTTT. Its protein is CASSELGGGNQPQHF.